Below are 15 T cell receptor beta chains sequenced from a single sample in a study of T cells after yellow fever vaccination (dated by TCRdb to the late 2010s). What this sample's treatment or condition label stands for: live attenuated yellow fever vaccine strain. Library construction relied on 5' RACE. Reads for this sample came from an Illumina HiSeq 2500. TCRdb took the public reads, trimmed them with fastp at Q25, ran MiXCR for clone calling and kept in-frame beta chains. When rows share a CDR3 protein, they turn into one entry using the most common DNA and genes. This sample gives some 350,000 distinct CDR3 sequences in total; roughly 6.1% of them show up just once. The ten largest clones represent 15% of the sample. Sequenced here: PBMCs, sampled 5 days after the yellow fever booster vaccination. The receptor source for this set is a man younger than 45 who received the YFV17D yellow fever vaccine.

This clonotype was seen a handful of times. The V call is TRBV30, the J call TRBJ2-1; no firm D call. Trimming shortened V by 1 base and J by 0 bases, and 13 bases separated the two germline ends. Germline lookup yields CDR1 GTSNPN and CDR2 SVGIG (reference sequence). The CDR3 runs to 16 residues. CDR3: CAWSAPPISSYNEQFF. The CDR3 nucleotides are TGTGCCTGGAGTGCGCCTCCAATCAGCTCCTACAATGAGCAGTTCTTC.

A remark on this clonotype: A much larger clone is a single base away; this may be a read error. The chain is built from TRBV7-2 and TRBJ2-1; maybe TRBD1 (6 bases). Germline loops: CDR1 SGHTA, CDR2 FQGNSA. The CDR3 loop spans 17 amino acids. The CDR3 region is CANSPDRPWGIYNEQFF. The CDR3 nucleotides read TGTGCCAACAGCCCAGACAGGCCCTGGGGGATATACAATGAGCAGTTCTTC.

This chain joins TRBV28 and TRBJ2-3; TRBD2 matches 10 bases. The germline V gene encodes CDR1 MDHEN and CDR2 SYDVKM. The CDR3 covers 16 residues. Trimming at V came to 5 bases and at J to 3 bases, leaving 8 bases not matched to a gene. The CDR3 region is CASSRTRTSGTDTQYF. The CDR3, as DNA: TGTGCCAGCAGTCGGACTAGGACTAGCGGAACAGATACGCAGTATTTT.

This clonotype has a count of ten or more. The chain has TRBV7-9 and TRBJ2-1; 8 bases are shared with TRBD2. The CDR3 covers 15 residues. The ends lost 1 base at V and 4 bases at J; junction bases unmatched: 3. Germline V gene sequence: CDR1 SEHNR, CDR2 FQNEAQ (reference sequence). The CDR3 loop is CASSLVQRGYNEQFF. Written as DNA, the CDR3 is TGTGCCAGCAGCTTAGTCCAGCGGGGGTACAATGAGCAGTTCTTC.

This clonotype was observed a few times. V is TRBV29-1 and J is TRBJ2-5; D is unresolved. Germline lookup yields CDR1 SQVTM and CDR2 ANQGSEA. The CDR3 is made up of 9 amino acids. Trimming left V 6 bases short and J 11 bases short, with 10 bases between. CDR3: CSVDDRQYF. The CDR3 DNA follows: TGCAGCGTGGACGACCGTCAGTACTTC.

CDR3 protein: CSVGAGPQQPQHF. The CDR3 DNA reads as TGCAGCGTTGGCGCGGGCCCTCAGCAGCCCCAGCATTTT. This rearrangement joins TRBV29-1 to TRBJ1-5; the D is unclear. The V end lost 4 bases, the J end lost 7 bases, and 14 bases lay between the germline ends. Germline values: CDR1 SQVTM, CDR2 ANQGSEA. CDR3 length equals 13 residues.

This clonotype was observed a handful of times. The rearrangement uses TRBV5-1 and TRBJ1-2; D is unresolved. Germline CDR1 SGHRS, CDR2 YFSETQ. This CDR3 comprises 13 residues. Trimming shortened V by 0 bases and J by 5 bases, and 8 bases separated the two germline ends. In DNA, the CDR3 is TGCGCCAGCAGCTTGGATGCAGCTTATGGCTACACCTTC. It translates to CASSLDAAYGYTF.

This sequence joins TRBV12-3 or TRBV12-4 and TRBJ1-1; the D gene is possibly TRBD1 (6 bases). The V gene lost 3 bases and the J gene lost 4 bases, with 12 bases spanning the gap. This CDR3 spans 14 amino acids. The CDR3 sequence is CASSFQGSGTEAFF. In nucleotides, the CDR3 is TGTGCCAGCAGTTTTCAGGGGAGCGGCACTGAAGCTTTCTTT.

The rearrangement uses TRBV20-1 and TRBJ2-5; 8 bases line up with TRBD1. CDR3 size: 13 residues. Germline V lookup: CDR1 DFQATT, CDR2 SNEGSKA (reference sequence). The V and J ends lost 3 bases and 3 bases, in that order; junction bases with no gene match: 3. CDR3 nucleotide sequence: TGCAGTGCTAGTAGACAGGGGAAAGAGACCCAGTACTTC. It yields the protein CSASRQGKETQYF.

The chain links TRBV3-1 to TRBJ2-7; TRBD1 matches 7 bases. Trimming cost V 0 bases and J 11 bases; bases outside gene matches: 7. Germline V CDR1 and CDR2: LGHDT, YNNKEL (reference sequence). The CDR3 totals 13 residues. Written as DNA, the CDR3 is TGTGCCAGCAGCCAAGAAGAGAGGACAGGAAAGTACTTC. It translates to CASSQEERTGKYF.

This clonotype was observed a few times. The V gene is TRBV20-1, the J gene TRBJ2-7; TRBD2 aligns across 7 bases. Germline loops: CDR1 DFQATT, CDR2 SNEGSKA (reference sequence). The CDR3 runs 14 residues. The J segment lost 2 bases and the V segment lost 5 bases, leaving 9 bases of the junction unmatched. The CDR3 loop reads CSAAQREPPYEQYF. The CDR3, as DNA: TGCAGTGCTGCCCAGCGGGAACCTCCCTACGAGCAGTACTTC.

This clonotype was seen more than once but under ten times. The rearrangement uses TRBV6-2 or TRBV6-3 and TRBJ2-1, with TRBD2 matching over 8 bases. Germline-derived CDR1 and CDR2 are MNHEY and SVGEGT. V trimming: 6 bases; J trimming: 5 bases; junction bases outside the gene matches: 27. The CDR3 runs to 21 residues. CDR3 bases: TGTGCCAGCAGCACCGCCCTAGGGGTAGCGGGGTTAAGTAGGAGGGACAATGAGCAGTTCTTC. Protein: CASSTALGVAGLSRRDNEQFF.

This clonotype was seen only a few times. This rearrangement joins TRBV11-3 to TRBJ2-1; tentatively, D is TRBD2 (6 bases). Germline-derived CDR1 and CDR2 are SGHNT and YENEEA. V was pared by 1 base and J by 8 bases, with 15 bases between. This CDR3 has 15 amino acids. CDR3 sequence reads: CASSLGSLGRHEQFF. DNA for the CDR3: TGTGCCAGCAGCTTAGGTAGTTTAGGGAGGCATGAGCAGTTCTTC.

The sample holds many counts of this clonotype. The V gene is TRBV12-3 or TRBV12-4, the J gene TRBJ2-7; 12 bases are a match to TRBD2. The CDR3 is 14 amino acids. V lost 5 bases and J lost 10; bases outside the gene matches: 9. For the CDR3, the DNA is TGTGCCAGCAGTCCCGGGACTAGCGGGTGGGCTCAGTACTTC. Its translation is CASSPGTSGWAQYF.

This rearrangement joins TRBV28 to TRBJ2-7; D gene unclear. Trimming took off 3 bases at V and 6 bases at J, with 9 bases between the two ends. The V gene's germline CDR1 is MDHEN and CDR2 SYDVKM. The CDR3 has 12 amino acids. This CDR3 reads CASSFSSSEQYF. The CDR3 DNA reads as TGTGCCAGCAGTTTCTCCTCTTCCGAGCAGTACTTC.